Listed here is a single T cell receptor beta chain. The antigen is undetermined. The data derive from a study of T cell repertoires in cytomegalovirus infection. TCRdb fed the reads into MiXCR, producing one record per CDR3 protein. The data show approximately 730,000 distinct CDR3 sequences, roughly 28% seen once. The V end lost 3 bases, the J end lost 2 bases, and 17 bases lay between the germline ends. The CDR3 extends over 16 amino acids. Germline V gives CDR1 SGHAT, CDR2 FQNNGV. The sequence was collected from a human donor in good health (CMV status not recorded). Some clones in this sample may be carry-over from other donors' samples. The chain recombines TRBV11-2 with TRBJ2-7; tentatively, D is TRBD1 or TRBD2 (5 bases each). Sequencing was performed on cultured CD8+ T cells from PBMCs, taken from culture after CMV antigen stimulation. The CDR3 loop is CASSLLLEGRPYEQYV. The CDR3 DNA follows: TGTGCCAGCAGCTTGCTCCTAGAGGGGAGACCCTACGAGCAGTACGTC.